This T cell receptor beta chain stems from a study of cytomegalovirus exposure and HLA in healthy donors. Study findings and constraints: Available immune exposure information was restricted to CMV serostatus only.

In the PCR, 60 Vbeta and 13 Jbeta primers were used. This table comes from immunoSEQ multiplex PCR, and its TCRdb copy is limited to in-frame clones, with some not included. Of 200,000 or so clones in the sample, roughly 80% were seen once. Germline-derived CDR1 and CDR2 are SGHTS and YDEGEE. This CDR3 has 17 amino acids. V gave up 0 bases and J gave up 4 bases; unmatched junction bases: 4. This clone was picked up one time. The target antigen is unknown. This sequence was found in a girl aged 2 to 10 in good health and CMV-seronegative. J is TRBJ2-3 and V is TRBV5-8; TRBD2 agrees at 14 bases. Material: PBMCs. For the CDR3, the DNA is TGTGCCAGCAGCTTGGAGGGACTAGCGGGAGATTCAGATACGCAGTATTTT. Residues: CASSLEGLAGDSDTQYF.